These T cell receptor beta chains were read from a single sample in a study of cytomegalovirus exposure and HLA in healthy donors. Data came from immunoSEQ multiplex PCR; TCRdb stores just in-frame clones and leaves some out. The sample shows around 180,000 clones, more than 75% of them seen only once. The sample was PBMCs. These receptors were obtained from a woman aged 18-30 years in good health and CMV-seronegative. Both conserved end residues are part of each CDR3. A D gene is named only where the DNA matches it firmly. Clone size, where shown, is once, few, many, or a class for clones that have expanded.

d_gene | abundance | j_gene | v_gene | CDR3nt | CDR3aa
NA | NA | TRBJ2-7 | TRBV27 | TGTGCCAGCAGGACAACGAGCGAGCAGTACTTC | CASRTTSEQYF
NA | NA | TRBJ2-2 | TRBV25-1 | TGTGCCAGCAGTGAAGGAGGCGGGGAGCTGTTTTTT | CASSEGGGELFF
TRBD1 | NA | TRBJ1-5 | TRBV6-1 | TGTGCCAGCAGTGATGCACAGGGGGGTCAGCCCCAGCATTTT | CASSDAQGGQPQHF
TRBD2 | NA | TRBJ2-7 | TRBV5-4 | TGTGCCAGCAGCTCTACACTAGCGGGAATCTACGAGCAGTACTTC | CASSSTLAGIYEQYF
NA | NA | TRBJ2-7 | TRBV15 | TGTGCCACCAGCAGTGCCCCCCAGGGATACGAGCAGTACTTC | CATSSAPQGYEQYF
NA | NA | TRBJ1-1 | TRBV15 | TGTGCCACCAGTCCCAACCGAGACAGGCGGCGAGCTTTCTTT | CATSPNRDRRRAFF
NA | NA | TRBJ2-3 | TRBV9 | TGTGCCAGCAGCGTAGTCCCGGTTACTAGCACAGATACGCAGTATTTT | CASSVVPVTSTDTQYF
TRBD2 | NA | TRBJ2-7 | TRBV5-4 | TGTGCCAGCAGCCACGAGCCGGGAGGGTCCTACGAGCAGTACTTC | CASSHEPGGSYEQYF
TRBD1 | NA | TRBJ1-2 | TRBV4-2 | TGTGCCAGCAGCCTATCTCCCGGACAGGGGAACTATGGCTACACCTTC | CASSLSPGQGNYGYTF
TRBD1 | NA | TRBJ1-1 | TRBV30 | TGTGCCTGGAGTCAAACAGGGGGCACTGAAGCTTTCTTT | CAWSQTGGTEAFF
NA | NA | TRBJ2-1 | TRBV29-1 | TGCAGCGTCGGTGAGTGGGGACAACACAATGAGCAGTTCTTC | CSVGEWGQHNEQFF
NA | once | TRBJ2-7 | TRBV6-1 | TGTGCCAGCAGTGAGGGCTCCGAGTGGGAGCAGTACTTC | CASSEGSEWEQYF
TRBD2 | NA | TRBJ2-3 | TRBV19 | TGTGCCAGTAGTATAGCTAGCGGGTACCGCACAGATACGCAGTATTTT | CASSIASGYRTDTQYF
TRBD1 | NA | TRBJ1-2 | TRBV5-4 | TGTGCCAGCAGCTTGGAGGGACAGGTCGTAGGTCTCCCCGGAAACTATGGCTACACCTTC | CASSLEGQVVGLPGNYGYTF
NA | NA | TRBJ2-5 | TRBV6-5 | TGTGCCAGCAGTTACGCGGGGACCCAAGAGACCCAGTACTTC | CASSYAGTQETQYF
NA | NA | TRBJ2-1 | TRBV2 | TGTGCCAGCAGACGGGAGTGGTCCTACAATGAGCAGTTCTTC | CASRREWSYNEQFF
TRBD1 | NA | TRBJ1-1 | TRBV30 | TGTGCCTGGAGTCGGGCGGTGGGACAGGAAGCTTTCTTT | CAWSRAVGQEAFF
NA | few | TRBJ1-2 | TRBV4-1 | TGCGCCAGCAGCCAAGAGCCCGGACGGCAGCAGGGTGGCTACACCTTC | CASSQEPGRQQGGYTF
NA | NA | TRBJ2-1 | TRBV10-1 | TGCGCCACCAGTGGTCCGCCGGTAGCCGCCTACAATGAGCAGTTCTTC | CATSGPPVAAYNEQFF
NA | NA | TRBJ2-2 | TRBV5-1 | TGCGCCAGCAGCTTGGGCCACAAACAGAACACCGGGGAGCTGTTTTTT | CASSLGHKQNTGELFF
TRBD1 | NA | TRBJ1-2 | TRBV29-1 | TGCAGCGTCCGGAGGGGACAGGTTGATGGCTACACCTTC | CSVRRGQVDGYTF
TRBD2 | NA | TRBJ2-2 | TRBV7-9 | TGTGCCAGCAGCTTAGTAAAGCTAGCGGGGGCTACATTAACCGGGGAGCTGTTTTTT | CASSLVKLAGATLTGELFF
NA | few | TRBJ1-1 | TRBV7-9 | TGTGCCAGCAGGGGAGGAGGCCCGAACACTGAAGCTTTCTTT | CASRGGGPNTEAFF
NA | few | TRBJ1-1 | TRBV4-1 | TGCGCCAGCAGCCAATCCGGGCGGGGCGCGGACACTGAAGCTTTCTTT | CASSQSGRGADTEAFF
NA | NA | TRBJ2-1 | TRBV4-1 | TGCGCCAGCAGCCAAGGGGCAGGCAGAGACAATGAGCAGTTCTTC | CASSQGAGRDNEQFF
TRBD2 | NA | TRBJ2-7 | TRBV29-1 | TGCAGCGTTGAATTGATACTAGCGGGGGCGTCCCGGTACGAGCAGTACTTC | CSVELILAGASRYEQYF
TRBD1 | NA | TRBJ2-3 | TRBV5-1 | TGCGCCAGCAGCTTGGCGTACAGGGGTGGGGGTTTGGATACGCAGTATTTT | CASSLAYRGGGLDTQYF
TRBD1 | NA | TRBJ1-5 | TRBV5-6 | TGTGCCAGCAGCCGGACAGGGATGCAGCCCCAGCATTTT | CASSRTGMQPQHF
NA | NA | TRBJ1-4 | TRBV18 | TGTGCCAGCCTCGGGTCGGCTAATGAAAAACTGTTTTTT | CASLGSANEKLFF
NA | once | TRBJ1-1 | TRBV27 | TGTGCCAGCAGTCCGTCAGGGGCTGGGCCTGAAGCTTTCTTT | CASSPSGAGPEAFF
NA | NA | TRBJ1-1 | TRBV5-4 | TGTGCCAGCAGCCCATATCGGGTAGGTACGGAAGCTTTCTTT | CASSPYRVGTEAFF
NA | few | TRBJ1-1 | TRBV11-2 | TGTGCCAGCGTCTGGGGGGTTAACACTGAAGCTTTCTTT | CASVWGVNTEAFF
NA | NA | TRBJ2-1 | TRBV6-5 | TGTGCCAGCAGTTATATTGCAGGGGCATACAATGAGCAGTTCTTC | CASSYIAGAYNEQFF
NA | NA | TRBJ2-1 | TRBV9 | TGTGCCAGCAGCGTCCCGGCCAGGGGGGATTACAATGAGCAGTTCTTC | CASSVPARGDYNEQFF
NA | NA | TRBJ1-3 | TRBV2 | TGTGCCAGCAGGAAAGACAGAGACTCTGGAAACACCATATATTTT | CASRKDRDSGNTIYF
TRBD1 | NA | TRBJ2-3 | TRBV2 | TGTGCCAGCAAACGGACAGGACCCACAGATACGCAGTATTTT | CASKRTGPTDTQYF
NA | NA | TRBJ2-7 | TRBV5-1 | TGCGCCAGCAGCTCCCTGGACAGTTCCTACGAGCAGTACTTC | CASSSLDSSYEQYF
NA | NA | TRBJ2-7 | TRBV6-1 | TGTGCCAGCAGTGAATGGGGGGTGACGGGGAGCTCCTACGAGCAGTACTTC | CASSEWGVTGSSYEQYF
NA | once | TRBJ2-2 | TRBV11-2 | TGTGCCAGCAGCTTACTGGAGGGGGCAATCGGGGAGCTGTTTTTT | CASSLLEGAIGELFF
NA | NA | TRBJ1-6 | TRBV7-9 | TGTGCCAGCAGCATGGACAGCTTTTCACCCCTCCACTTT | CASSMDSFSPLHF
NA | NA | TRBJ2-3 | TRBV7-3 | TGTGCCAGCAGGCAGGGATCAAACACAGATACGCAGTATTTT | CASRQGSNTDTQYF
NA | NA | TRBJ2-2 | TRBV25-1 | TGTGCCAGCAGTAATTCCCGAGCGAACACCGGGGAGCTGTTTTTT | CASSNSRANTGELFF
NA | NA | TRBJ1-5 | TRBV27 | TGTGCCAGCAGCAGAAACAATCAGCCCCAGCATTTT | CASSRNNQPQHF
NA | NA | TRBJ1-2 | TRBV29-1 | TGCAGCGTGGGGGCCGGGGGGGCGGATGGCTACACCTTC | CSVGAGGADGYTF
NA | NA | TRBJ1-1 | TRBV5-1 | TGCGCCAGCAGCTGGGGACATGACACTGAAGCTTTCTTT | CASSWGHDTEAFF
TRBD1 | NA | TRBJ1-5 | TRBV7-2 | TGTGCCAGCAGCTTAGAGAGTACAGGGGGTTATCAGCCCCAGCATTTT | CASSLESTGGYQPQHF
NA | NA | TRBJ1-2 | TRBV2 | TGTGCCAGCAGCACTTCCGAGGGGGGGGCTTTCACCTTC | CASSTSEGGAFTF
NA | NA | TRBJ1-2 | TRBV13 | TGTGCCAGCAGCTTAGTCTATTCGGGGAATGGCTACACCTTC | CASSLVYSGNGYTF
NA | NA | TRBJ1-1 | TRBV5-1 | TGCGCCAGCAGCCTAATACTAGAGAACACTGAAGCTTTCTTT | CASSLILENTEAFF
NA | few | TRBJ2-7 | TRBV29-1 | TGCAGCGTTGAGGGGGGGCGCTCCTACGAGCAGTACTTC | CSVEGGRSYEQYF
TRBD2 | NA | TRBJ2-3 | TRBV5-5 | TGTGCCAGCAGCTTCCCGACTAGCGGATCTGCAGATACGCAGTATTTT | CASSFPTSGSADTQYF
TRBD2 | NA | TRBJ2-7 | TRBV6-1 | TGTGCCAGCAGTGAAGCTTGGACTAGCGGGCGCTCCTACGAGCAGTACTTC | CASSEAWTSGRSYEQYF
NA | NA | TRBJ2-6 | TRBV2 | TGTGCCAGCAGCCCGGGACACAACTCTGGGGCCAACGTCCTGACTTTC | CASSPGHNSGANVLTF